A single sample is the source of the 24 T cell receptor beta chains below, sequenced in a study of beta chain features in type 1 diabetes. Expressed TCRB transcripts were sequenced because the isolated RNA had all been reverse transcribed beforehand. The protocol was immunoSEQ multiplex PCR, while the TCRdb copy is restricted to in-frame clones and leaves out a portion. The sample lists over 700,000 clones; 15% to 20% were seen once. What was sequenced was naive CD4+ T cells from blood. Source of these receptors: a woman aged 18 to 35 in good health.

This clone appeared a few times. The CDR3 loop is CASSALSNTGELFF. The CDR3 coding sequence is TGTGCCAGCAGCGCTCTATCGAACACCGGGGAGCTGTTTTTT. The chain uses TRBV7-2 and TRBJ2-2; D ambiguous. The CDR3 covers 14 residues. V lost 5 bases to trimming and J lost 0 bases, with 7 bases between them. In germline, CDR1 is SGHTA, CDR2 FQGNSA.

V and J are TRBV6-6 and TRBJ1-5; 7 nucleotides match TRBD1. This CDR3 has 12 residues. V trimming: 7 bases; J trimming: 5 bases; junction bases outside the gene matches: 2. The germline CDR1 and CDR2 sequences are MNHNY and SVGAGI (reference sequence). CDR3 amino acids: CASTGGDQPQHF. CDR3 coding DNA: TGTGCCAGCACAGGGGGTGATCAGCCCCAGCATTTT.

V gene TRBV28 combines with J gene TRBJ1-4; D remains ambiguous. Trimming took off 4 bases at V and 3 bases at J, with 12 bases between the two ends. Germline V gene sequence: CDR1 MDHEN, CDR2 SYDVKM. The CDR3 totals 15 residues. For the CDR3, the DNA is TGTGCCAGCAGTTCGAGCTCCGGGTCTAATGAAAAACTGTTTTTT. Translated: CASSSSSGSNEKLFF.

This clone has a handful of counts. CDR3 region: CASSLSSGTGLYEQYF. The CDR3 DNA reads as TGTGCCAGCAGCTTGAGCTCCGGGACAGGGCTGTACGAGCAGTACTTC. The chain recombines TRBV5-4 with TRBJ2-7; 9 bases align to TRBD1. CDR3 size: 16 residues. With 1 base clipped from V and 4 bases from J, the junction kept 9 bases outside the gene matches. Germline V gene data show CDR1 as SGHNT and CDR2 as YYREEE (reference sequence).

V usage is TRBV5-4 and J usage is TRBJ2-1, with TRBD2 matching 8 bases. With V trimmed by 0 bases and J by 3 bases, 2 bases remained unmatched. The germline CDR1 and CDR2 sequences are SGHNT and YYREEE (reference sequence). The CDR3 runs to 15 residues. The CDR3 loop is CASSLVGRGYNEQFF. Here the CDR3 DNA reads TGTGCCAGCAGCTTGGTCGGGAGGGGCTACAATGAGCAGTTCTTC.

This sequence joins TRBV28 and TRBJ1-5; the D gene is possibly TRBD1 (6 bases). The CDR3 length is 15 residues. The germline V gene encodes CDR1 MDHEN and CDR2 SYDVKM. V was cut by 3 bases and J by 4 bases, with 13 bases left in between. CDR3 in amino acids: CASSLDPRGNQPQHF. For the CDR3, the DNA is TGTGCCAGCAGTTTGGACCCCAGGGGAAATCAGCCCCAGCATTTT.

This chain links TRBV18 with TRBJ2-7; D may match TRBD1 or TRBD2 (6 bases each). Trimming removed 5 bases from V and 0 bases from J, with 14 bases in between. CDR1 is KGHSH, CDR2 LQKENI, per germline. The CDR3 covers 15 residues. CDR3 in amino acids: CASSRTTGSSYEQYF. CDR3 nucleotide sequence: TGTGCCAGCTCAAGGACTACAGGGAGCTCCTACGAGCAGTACTTC. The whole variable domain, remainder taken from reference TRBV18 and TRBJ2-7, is NAGVMQNPRHLVRRRGQEARLRCSPMKGHSHVYWYRQLPEEGLKFMVYLQKENIIDESGMPKERFSAEFPKEGPSILRIQQVVRGDSAAYFCASSRTTGSSYEQYFGPGTRLTVT.

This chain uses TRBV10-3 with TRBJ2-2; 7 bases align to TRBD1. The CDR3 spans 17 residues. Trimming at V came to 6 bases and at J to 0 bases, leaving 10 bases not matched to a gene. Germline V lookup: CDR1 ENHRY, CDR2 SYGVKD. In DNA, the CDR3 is TGTGCCATCAGCGGTAAAGGGGGCCCTGCGAACACCGGGGAGCTGTTTTTT. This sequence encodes CAISGKGGPANTGELFF.

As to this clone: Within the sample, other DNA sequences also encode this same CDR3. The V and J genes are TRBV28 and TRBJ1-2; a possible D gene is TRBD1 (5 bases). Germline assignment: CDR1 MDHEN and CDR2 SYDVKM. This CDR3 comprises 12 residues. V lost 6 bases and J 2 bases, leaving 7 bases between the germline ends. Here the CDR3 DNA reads TGTGCCAGCAGAACAGGAAACTATGGCTACACCTTC. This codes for CASRTGNYGYTF.

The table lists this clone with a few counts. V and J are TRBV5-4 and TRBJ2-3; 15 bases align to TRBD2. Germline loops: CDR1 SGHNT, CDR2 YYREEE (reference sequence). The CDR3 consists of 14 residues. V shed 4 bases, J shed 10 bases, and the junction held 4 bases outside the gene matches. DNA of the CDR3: TGTGCCAGCAGCCCGGGACTAGCGGGAGGACCGCAGTATTTT. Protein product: CASSPGLAGGPQYF.

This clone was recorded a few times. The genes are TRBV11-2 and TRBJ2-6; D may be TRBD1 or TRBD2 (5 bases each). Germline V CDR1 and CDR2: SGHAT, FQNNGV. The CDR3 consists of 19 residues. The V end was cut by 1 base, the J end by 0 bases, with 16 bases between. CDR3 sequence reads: CASSLVGVYGVSGANVLTF. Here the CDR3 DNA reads TGTGCCAGCAGCTTAGTGGGGGTATACGGGGTCTCTGGGGCCAACGTCCTGACTTTC.

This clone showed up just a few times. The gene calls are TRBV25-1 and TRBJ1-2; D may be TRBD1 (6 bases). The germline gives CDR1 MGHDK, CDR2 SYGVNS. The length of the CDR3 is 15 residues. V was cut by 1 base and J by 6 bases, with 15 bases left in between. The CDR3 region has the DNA TGTGCCAGCAGTGAATTTAAAGGACAGCTCAATGGCTACACCTTC. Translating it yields CASSEFKGQLNGYTF.

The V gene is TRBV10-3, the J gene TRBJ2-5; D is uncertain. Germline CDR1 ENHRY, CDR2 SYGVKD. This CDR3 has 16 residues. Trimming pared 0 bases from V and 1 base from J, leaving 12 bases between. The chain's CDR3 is CAISESVRPSQETQYF. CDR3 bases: TGTGCCATCAGTGAGTCGGTGCGGCCGTCCCAAGAGACCCAGTACTTC.

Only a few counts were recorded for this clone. For the CDR3, the DNA is TGTGCCAGCTCACCGGGACTGATTGCCGGGGAGCTGTTTTTT. The encoded protein is CASSPGLIAGELFF. This chain connects TRBV18 to TRBJ2-2; D is possibly TRBD2 (6 bases). Trimming pared 3 bases from V and 6 bases from J, leaving 11 bases between. This CDR3 contains 14 residues. Germline V gives CDR1 KGHSH, CDR2 LQKENI. The full variable domain, in which reference TRBV18 and TRBJ2-2 provide the parts outside the CDR3, is NAGVMQNPRHLVRRRGQEARLRCSPMKGHSHVYWYRQLPEEGLKFMVYLQKENIIDESGMPKERFSAEFPKEGPSILRIQQVVRGDSAAYFCASSPGLIAGELFFGEGSRLTVL.

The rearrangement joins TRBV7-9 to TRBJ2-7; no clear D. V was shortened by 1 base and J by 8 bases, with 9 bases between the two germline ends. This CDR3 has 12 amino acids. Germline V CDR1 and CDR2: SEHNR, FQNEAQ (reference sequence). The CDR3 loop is CASSLDYGQQYF. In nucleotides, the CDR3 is TGTGCCAGCAGCTTAGACTACGGACAGCAGTACTTC. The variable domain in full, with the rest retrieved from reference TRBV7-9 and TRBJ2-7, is DTGVSQNPRHKITKRGQNVTFRCDPISEHNRLYWYRQTLGQGPEFLTYFQNEAQLEKSRLLSDRFSAERPKGSFSTLEIQRTEQGDSAMYLCASSLDYGQQYFGPGTRLTVT.

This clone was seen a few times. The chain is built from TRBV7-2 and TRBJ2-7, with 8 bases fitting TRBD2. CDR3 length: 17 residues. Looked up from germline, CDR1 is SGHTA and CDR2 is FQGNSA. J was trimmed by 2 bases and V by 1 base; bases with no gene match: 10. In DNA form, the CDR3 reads TGTGCCAGCAGCTTAGGGTCCAGGCAGCGGGGGACCTACGAGCAGTACTTC. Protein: CASSLGSRQRGTYEQYF. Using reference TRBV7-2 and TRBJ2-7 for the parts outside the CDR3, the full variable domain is GAGVSQSPSNKVTEKGKDVELRCDPISGHTALYWYRQSLGQGLEFLIYFQGNSAPDKSGLPSDRFSAERTGGSVSTLTIQRTQQEDSAVYLCASSLGSRQRGTYEQYFGPGTRLTVT.

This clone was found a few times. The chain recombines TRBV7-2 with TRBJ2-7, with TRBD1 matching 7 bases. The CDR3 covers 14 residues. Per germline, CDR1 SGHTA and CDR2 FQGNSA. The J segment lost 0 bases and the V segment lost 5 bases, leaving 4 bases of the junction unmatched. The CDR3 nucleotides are TGTGCCAGCAGCGTGGACAGGTACTCCTACGAGCAGTACTTC. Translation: CASSVDRYSYEQYF. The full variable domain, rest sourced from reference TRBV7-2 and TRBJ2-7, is GAGVSQSPSNKVTEKGKDVELRCDPISGHTALYWYRQSLGQGLEFLIYFQGNSAPDKSGLPSDRFSAERTGGSVSTLTIQRTQQEDSAVYLCASSVDRYSYEQYFGPGTRLTVT.

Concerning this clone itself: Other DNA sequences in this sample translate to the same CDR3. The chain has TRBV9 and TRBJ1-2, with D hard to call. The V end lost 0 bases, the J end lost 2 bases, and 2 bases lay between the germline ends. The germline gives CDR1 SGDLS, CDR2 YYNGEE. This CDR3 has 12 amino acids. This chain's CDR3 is CASSVGNYGYTF. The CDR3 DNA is TGTGCCAGCAGCGTAGGAAACTATGGCTACACCTTC.

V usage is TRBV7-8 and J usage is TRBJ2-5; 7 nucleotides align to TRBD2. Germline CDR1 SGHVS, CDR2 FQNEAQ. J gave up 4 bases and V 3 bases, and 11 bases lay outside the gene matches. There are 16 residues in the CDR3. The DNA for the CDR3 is TGTGCCAGCAGCTTCTCACCCGGGCGGGGGACAGAGACCCAGTACTTC. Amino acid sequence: CASSFSPGRGTETQYF.

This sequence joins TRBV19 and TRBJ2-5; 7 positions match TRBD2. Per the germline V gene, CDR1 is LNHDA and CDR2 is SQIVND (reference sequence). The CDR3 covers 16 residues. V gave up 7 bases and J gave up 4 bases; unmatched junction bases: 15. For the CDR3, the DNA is TGTGCCAGTATGACGAGGCGGGAGAGTGGGCTAGAGACCCAGTACTTC. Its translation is CASMTRRESGLETQYF.

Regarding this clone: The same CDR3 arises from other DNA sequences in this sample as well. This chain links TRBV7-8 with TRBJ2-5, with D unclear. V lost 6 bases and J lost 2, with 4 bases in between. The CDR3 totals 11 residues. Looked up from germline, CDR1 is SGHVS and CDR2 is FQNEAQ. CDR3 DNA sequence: TGTGCCAGCAGTCCACAAGAGACCCAGTACTTC. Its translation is CASSPQETQYF. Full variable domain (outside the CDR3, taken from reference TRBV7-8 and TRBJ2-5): GAGVSQSPRYKVAKRGQDVALRCDPISGHVSLFWYQQALGQGPEFLTYFQNEAQLDKSGLPSDRFFAERPEGSVSTLKIQRTQQEDSAVYLCASSPQETQYFGPGTRLLVL.

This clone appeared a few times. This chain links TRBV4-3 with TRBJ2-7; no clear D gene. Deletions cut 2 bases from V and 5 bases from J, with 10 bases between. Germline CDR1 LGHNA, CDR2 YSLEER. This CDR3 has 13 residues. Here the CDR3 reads CASSQIADDEQYF. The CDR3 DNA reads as TGCGCCAGCAGCCAAATTGCGGACGACGAGCAGTACTTC.

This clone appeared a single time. The CDR3 loop reads CASSPSGTGARGQYF. The CDR3 DNA reads as TGTGCCAGCTCACCCTCCGGGACAGGGGCCCGCGGGCAGTACTTC. The chain uses TRBV18 and TRBJ2-5, with 10 bases fitting TRBD1. V lost 3 bases and J lost 11; bases outside the gene matches: 12. Germline CDR1 is KGHSH and CDR2 is LQKENI. This CDR3 comprises 15 residues.

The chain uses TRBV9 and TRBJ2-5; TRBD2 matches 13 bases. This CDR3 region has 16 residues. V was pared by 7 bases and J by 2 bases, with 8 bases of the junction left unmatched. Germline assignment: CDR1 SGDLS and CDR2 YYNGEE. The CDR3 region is CASPGTSGTLQETQYF. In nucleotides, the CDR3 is TGTGCCAGCCCCGGGACTAGCGGGACCCTGCAAGAGACCCAGTACTTC.